This TCR beta chain was sequenced during a study of blood T cell repertoires in COVID-19 (dated by TCRdb to 2018 to 2021). About the investigation overall: Collaborator samples came from the United States, Italy and Spain and covered acute and convalescent phases of COVID-19. The material from the prospective study consisted of cDNA or gDNA derived from T cells, B-cell-depleted T cells, or PBMCs. Subjects who had been exposed to COVID-19, were actively infected with it, or had recovered from it provided the deeply sampled blood TCRbeta repertoires that made up the dataset. A freely available public database, intended as a resource for researchers studying the immune response to SARS-CoV-2, is where the repertoires were released. Samples were obtained from the ongoing ImmuneRACE study (first 160 participants) and from about 1,300 subjects provided by 6 global collaborators. The sample metadata nearly always contained a de-identified subject ID, COVID-19 status, age in years and sex. Where available, HLA class I and class II types were taken from metadata supplied by the sample provider and were not determined by assay-based typing.

The CDR1 and CDR2 encoded by the germline V gene (reference sequence) are SEHNR and FQNEAQ. Deletion took 3 bases off V and 1 base off J, with a span of 9 bases between the germline ends. The CDR3 runs 14 amino acids, cysteine and phenylalanine included. The read is trimmed to its CDR3 DNA, 42 bases read in frame from base 1. In regard to this clone: Its recognized antigen is unknown. No base-level quality is on record; no much larger clone is a single base apart.

Here is what the overall study found, with its caveats: The amount of clinical and demographic metadata varied by source and participant and was provided uncurated.

The immunoSEQ Assay, a bias-controlled multiplex PCR, was used to amplify TCRbeta CDR3 regions from genomic DNA. The original methods were these. The number of nucleated cells in each sample was estimated from the amplification of reference gene primers within the assay. Sequence reads were collapsed and filtered to measure the absolute abundance of every unique TCRbeta CDR3 rearrangement. Productive Simpson clonality was computed per sample as the square root of Simpson's diversity index over productive rearrangements. What TCRdb holds here is the immuneACCESS table cut down to in-frame rearrangements. Part of the clones is not present; checked against another copy, under half of the missing clones reflect an unresolved V gene, and the others are unexplained. V and J calls and clone size follow that table, whereas D and trimming were derived from the DNA. The sample yields roughly 260,000 clones; around 87% were counted once. Of the sample, roughly 2.2% is held by the ten largest clones.

A second Seattle source provided samples from volunteer blood donors who had recovered from COVID-19. The collaborating institutions used their own protocols to collect whole blood in K2EDTA tubes. For TCRbeta analysis, collaborators shipped samples as frozen whole blood, isolated PBMCs, or DNA extracted from either of those sample types. The sequenced material came from peripheral blood. The receptor was isolated from a woman aged 45-59 years who had recovered from COVID-19. The chain links TRBV7-9 with TRBJ1-1, and TRBD1 may be the D gene, going by 6 matching bases. The CDR3 has the sequence CASSFGQPNTEAFF. In nucleotides, the sequence is TGTGCCAGCAGCTTCGGACAGCCGAACACTGAAGCTTTCTTT.